This TCR beta chain was sequenced in a study of control samples from healthy donors and cancer patients. Germline CDR1 SGHKS, CDR2 YYEKEE (reference sequence). Trimming took 2 bases from V and 5 from J; bases not matched to a gene: 10. This CDR3 region has 16 residues. The data were produced by immunoSEQ multiplex PCR, yet TCRdb's version contains in-frame clones alone and is incomplete. The sample lists about 110,000 clones; around 89% were seen once. The gene calls are TRBV5-5 and TRBJ1-2; 9 bases are shared with TRBD1. This TCR was sampled from a woman in her forties or fifties in good health. Input material: blood. The CDR3 nucleotides read TGTGCCAGCAGCTTCTCGATGGACAGGGGAGGGTATGGCTACACCTTC. Protein product: CASSFSMDRGGYGYTF.